This T cell receptor (beta chain) was observed in a study of CD8 T cells in Susac syndrome. The CDR3 consists of 12 residues. The germline V gene has CDR1 SGHRS and CDR2 YFSETQ. Trimming cost V 2 bases and J 3 bases, with 5 bases left between them. When the RNA was reverse transcribed, random hexamers were used with an input of roughly 0.5 to 1 ug. TCRdb re-analysed the immunoSEQ multiplex PCR reads in MiXCR, keeping a single row per CDR3 protein. The data show 150,000 to 200,000 distinct CDR3 sequences, with around 94% seen just once and 0.085% to 0.1% held by the top ten. The genes are TRBV5-1 and TRBJ1-2, with D hard to call. The material sequenced was CD4+ T cells from PBMCs. This sequence was found in a human donor with Susac syndrome. CDR3 coding DNA: TGCGCCAGCAGCTTCGACGACTATGGCTACACCTTC. Protein sequence: CASSFDDYGYTF.